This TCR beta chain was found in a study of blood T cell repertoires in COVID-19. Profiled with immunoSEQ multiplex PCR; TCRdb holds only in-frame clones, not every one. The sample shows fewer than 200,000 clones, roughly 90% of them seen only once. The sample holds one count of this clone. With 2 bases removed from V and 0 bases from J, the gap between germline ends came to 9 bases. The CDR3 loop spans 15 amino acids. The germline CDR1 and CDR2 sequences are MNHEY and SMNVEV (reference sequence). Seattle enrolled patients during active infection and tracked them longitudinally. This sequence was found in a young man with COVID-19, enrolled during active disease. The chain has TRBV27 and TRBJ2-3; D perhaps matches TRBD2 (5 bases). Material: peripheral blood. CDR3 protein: CASSLGSLSTDTQYF. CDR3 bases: TGTGCCAGCAGTTTAGGGAGTCTCAGCACAGATACGCAGTATTTT.